This TCR beta chain was found in a study of early stage breast cancer tumors. Study-level background: ER+/PR+/HER2- status applied to about 80% of the 16 invasive breast tumors.

V was pared by 5 bases and J by 8 bases, with 3 bases of the junction left unmatched. Germline loops: CDR1 SGHTA, CDR2 FQGTGA. This CDR3 has 13 residues. Sequencing was performed with immunoSEQ multiplex PCR; in TCRdb, only in-frame clones are kept and a portion is missing. The sample carries just under 30,000 clones, 84% recorded once. This clone was detected only a few times. The sequencing sample was made of blood. This sequence originates from a person aged 50-59 years with breast cancer. J is TRBJ1-1 and V is TRBV7-3, with 12 bases identical to TRBD1. The CDR3 bases are TGTGCCAGCAGCGGGACAGGGGGCGGGGAAGCTTTCTTT. Its translation is CASSGTGGGEAFF.